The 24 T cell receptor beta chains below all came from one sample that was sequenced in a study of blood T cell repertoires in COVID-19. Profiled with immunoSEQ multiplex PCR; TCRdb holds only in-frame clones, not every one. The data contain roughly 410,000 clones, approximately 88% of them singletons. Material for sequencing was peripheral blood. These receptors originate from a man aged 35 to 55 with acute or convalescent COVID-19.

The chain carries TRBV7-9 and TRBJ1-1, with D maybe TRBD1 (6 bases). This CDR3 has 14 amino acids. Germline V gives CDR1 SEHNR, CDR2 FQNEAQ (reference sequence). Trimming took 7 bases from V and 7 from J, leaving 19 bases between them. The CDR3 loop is CASIRAGGLNEAFF. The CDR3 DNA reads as TGTGCCAGCATACGAGCGGGGGGGCTGAATGAAGCTTTCTTT.

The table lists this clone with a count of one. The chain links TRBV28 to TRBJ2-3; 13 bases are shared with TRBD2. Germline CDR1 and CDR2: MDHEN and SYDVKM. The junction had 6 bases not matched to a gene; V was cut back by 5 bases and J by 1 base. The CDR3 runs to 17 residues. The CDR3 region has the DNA TGTGCCAGCAGTGCAACTAGCGGGAGGGCCGGCACAGATACGCAGTATTTT. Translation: CASSATSGRAGTDTQYF.

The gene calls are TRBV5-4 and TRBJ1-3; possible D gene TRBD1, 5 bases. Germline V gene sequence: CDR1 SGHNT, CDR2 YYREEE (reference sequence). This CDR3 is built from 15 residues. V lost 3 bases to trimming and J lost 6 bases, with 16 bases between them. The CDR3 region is CASSSYRDSINTIYF. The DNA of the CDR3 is TGTGCCAGCAGCTCATACCGGGACTCAATAAACACCATATATTTT.

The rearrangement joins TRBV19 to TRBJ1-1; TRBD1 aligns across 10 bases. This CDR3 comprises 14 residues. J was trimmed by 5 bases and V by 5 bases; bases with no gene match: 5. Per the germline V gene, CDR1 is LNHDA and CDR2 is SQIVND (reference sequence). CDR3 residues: CASSAGQGGTEAFF. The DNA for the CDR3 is TGTGCCAGTAGTGCCGGACAGGGGGGTACTGAAGCTTTCTTT.

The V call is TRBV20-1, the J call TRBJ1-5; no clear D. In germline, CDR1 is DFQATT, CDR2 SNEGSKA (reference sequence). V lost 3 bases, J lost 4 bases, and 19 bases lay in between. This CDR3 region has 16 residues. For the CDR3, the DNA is TGCAGTGCTAGTCAATTTGGGCCCAAGAAGAATCAGCCCCAGCATTTT. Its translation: CSASQFGPKKNQPQHF.

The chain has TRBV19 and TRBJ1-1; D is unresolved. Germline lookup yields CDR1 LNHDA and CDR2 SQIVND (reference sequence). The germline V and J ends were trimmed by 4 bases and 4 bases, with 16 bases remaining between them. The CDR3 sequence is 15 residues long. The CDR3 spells CASSNPWEAGTEAFF. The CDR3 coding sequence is TGTGCCAGTAGTAATCCGTGGGAGGCGGGCACTGAAGCTTTCTTT.

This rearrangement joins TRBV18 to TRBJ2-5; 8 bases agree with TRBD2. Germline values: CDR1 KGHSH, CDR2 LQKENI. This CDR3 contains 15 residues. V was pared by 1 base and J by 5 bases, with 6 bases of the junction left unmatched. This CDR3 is CASSPRREAGETQYF. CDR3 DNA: TGTGCCAGCTCACCACGGCGGGAGGCCGGGGAGACCCAGTACTTC.

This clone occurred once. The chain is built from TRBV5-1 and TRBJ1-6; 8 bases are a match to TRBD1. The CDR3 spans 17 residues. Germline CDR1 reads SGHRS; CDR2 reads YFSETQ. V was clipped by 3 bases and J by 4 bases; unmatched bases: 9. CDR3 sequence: CASSWGTGQIYNSPLHF. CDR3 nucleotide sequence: TGCGCCAGCAGCTGGGGGACAGGCCAGATTTATAATTCACCCCTCCACTTT.

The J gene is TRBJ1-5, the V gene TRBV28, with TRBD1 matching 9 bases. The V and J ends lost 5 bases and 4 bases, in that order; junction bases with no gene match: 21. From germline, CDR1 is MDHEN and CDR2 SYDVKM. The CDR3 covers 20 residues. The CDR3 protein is CASSLAAGQGFGVVNQPQHF. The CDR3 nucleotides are TGTGCCAGCAGTCTAGCCGCGGGACAGGGTTTCGGTGTAGTTAATCAGCCCCAGCATTTT.

CDR3 amino acids: CASSSGTGDYEQYF. In nucleotides, the CDR3 is TGTGCCAGCAGTTCCGGGACAGGGGACTACGAGCAGTACTTC. This chain joins TRBV28 and TRBJ2-7; TRBD1 agrees at 10 bases. The CDR3 contains 14 residues. The junction had 3 bases not matched to a gene; V was cut back by 4 bases and J by 3 bases. The germline V gene has CDR1 MDHEN and CDR2 SYDVKM.

The CDR3 DNA follows: TGTGCCAGCAGCGCTGACGAAGCGATAGCGGGGTACGAGCAGTACTTC. It codes for CASSADEAIAGYEQYF. The gene calls are TRBV7-3 and TRBJ2-7, with TRBD2 identical over 8 bases. The CDR3 runs 16 residues. In germline, CDR1 is SGHTA, CDR2 FQGTGA. The V gene end was trimmed by 5 bases and the J gene end by 4 bases; junction bases not matched to a gene: 13.

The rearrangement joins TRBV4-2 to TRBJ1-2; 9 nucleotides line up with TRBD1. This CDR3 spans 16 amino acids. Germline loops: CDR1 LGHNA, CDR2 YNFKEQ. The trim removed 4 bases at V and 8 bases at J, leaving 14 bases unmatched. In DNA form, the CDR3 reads TGTGCCAGCAGCCCCCGGACAGGGGTTGCCATGAGGGGCTACACCTTC. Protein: CASSPRTGVAMRGYTF.

The CDR3 spells CAWTIKLRNEQFF. Written as DNA, the CDR3 is TGTGCCTGGACTATTAAATTAAGAAATGAGCAGTTCTTC. V is TRBV30 and J is TRBJ2-1, with D uncertain. Trimming left V 4 bases short and J 7 bases short, with 14 bases between. The CDR3 runs 13 residues. The V gene's germline CDR1 is GTSNPN and CDR2 SVGIG (reference sequence).

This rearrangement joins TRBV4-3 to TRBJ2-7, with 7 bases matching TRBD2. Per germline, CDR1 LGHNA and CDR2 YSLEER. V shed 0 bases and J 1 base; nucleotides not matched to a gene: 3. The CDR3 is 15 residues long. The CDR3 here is CASSQEAGVSYEQYF. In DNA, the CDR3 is TGCGCCAGCAGCCAAGAGGCGGGGGTGTCCTACGAGCAGTACTTC.

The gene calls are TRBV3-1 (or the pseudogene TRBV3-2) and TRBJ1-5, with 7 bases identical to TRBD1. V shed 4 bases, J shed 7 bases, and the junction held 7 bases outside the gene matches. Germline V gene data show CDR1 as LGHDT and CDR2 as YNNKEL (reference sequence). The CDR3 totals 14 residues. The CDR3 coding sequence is TGTGCCAGCAGCCCAGGTCAGGGGGGCCAGCCCCAGCATTTT. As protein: CASSPGQGGQPQHF.

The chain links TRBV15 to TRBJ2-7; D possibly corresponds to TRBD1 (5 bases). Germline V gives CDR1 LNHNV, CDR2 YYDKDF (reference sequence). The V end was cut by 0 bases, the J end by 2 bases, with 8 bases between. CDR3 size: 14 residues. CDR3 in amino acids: CATSREGRTYEQYF. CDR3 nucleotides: TGTGCCACCAGCAGAGAGGGGCGGACCTACGAGCAGTACTTC.

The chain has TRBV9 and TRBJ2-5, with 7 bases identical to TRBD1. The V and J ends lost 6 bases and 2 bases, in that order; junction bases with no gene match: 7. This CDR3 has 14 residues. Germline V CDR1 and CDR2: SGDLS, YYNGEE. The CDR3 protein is CASTKTGQQETQYF. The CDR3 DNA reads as TGTGCCAGCACCAAAACGGGACAGCAAGAGACCCAGTACTTC.

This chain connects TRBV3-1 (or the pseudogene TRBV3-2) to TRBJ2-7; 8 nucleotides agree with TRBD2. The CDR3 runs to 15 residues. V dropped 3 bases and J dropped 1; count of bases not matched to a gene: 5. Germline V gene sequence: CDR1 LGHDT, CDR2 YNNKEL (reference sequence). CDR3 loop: CASSQLAGGSYEQYF. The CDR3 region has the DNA TGTGCCAGCAGCCAGCTAGCGGGCGGGTCCTACGAGCAGTACTTC.

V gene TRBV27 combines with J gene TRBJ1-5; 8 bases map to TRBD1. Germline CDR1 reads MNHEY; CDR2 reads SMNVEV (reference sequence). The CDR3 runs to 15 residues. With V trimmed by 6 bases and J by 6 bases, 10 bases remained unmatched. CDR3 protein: CASRGGQGSFQPQHF. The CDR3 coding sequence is TGTGCCAGCAGGGGAGGACAGGGTTCATTTCAGCCCCAGCATTTT.

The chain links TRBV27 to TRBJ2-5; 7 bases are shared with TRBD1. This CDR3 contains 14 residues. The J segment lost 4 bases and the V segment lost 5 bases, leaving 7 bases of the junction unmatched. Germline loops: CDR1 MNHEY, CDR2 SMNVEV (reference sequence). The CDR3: CASSTLGGRETQYF. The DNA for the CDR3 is TGTGCCAGCAGTACCTTAGGGGGCAGAGAGACCCAGTACTTC.

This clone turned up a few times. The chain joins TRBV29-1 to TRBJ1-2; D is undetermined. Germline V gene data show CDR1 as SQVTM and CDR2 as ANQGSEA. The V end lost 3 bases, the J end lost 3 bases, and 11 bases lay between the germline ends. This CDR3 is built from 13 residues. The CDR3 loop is CSVEADYYYGYTF. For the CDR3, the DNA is TGCAGCGTTGAGGCGGACTACTACTATGGCTACACCTTC. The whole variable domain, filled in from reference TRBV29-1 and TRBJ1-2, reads SAVISQKPSRDICQRGTSLTIQCQVDSQVTMMFWYRQQPGQSLTLIATANQGSEATYESGFVIDKFPISRPNLTFSTLTVSNMSPEDSSIYLCSVEADYYYGYTFGSGTRLTVV.

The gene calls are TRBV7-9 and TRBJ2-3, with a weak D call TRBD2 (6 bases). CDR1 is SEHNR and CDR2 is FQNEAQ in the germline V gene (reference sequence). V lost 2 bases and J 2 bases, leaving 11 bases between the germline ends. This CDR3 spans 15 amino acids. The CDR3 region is CASSLMGLPTDTQYF. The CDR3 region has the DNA TGTGCCAGCAGCTTAATGGGACTTCCCACAGATACGCAGTATTTT.

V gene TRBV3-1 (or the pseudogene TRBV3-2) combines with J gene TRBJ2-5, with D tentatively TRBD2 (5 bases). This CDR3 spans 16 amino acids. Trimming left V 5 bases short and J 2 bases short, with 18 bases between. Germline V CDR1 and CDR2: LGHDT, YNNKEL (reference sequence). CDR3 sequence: CASSAGVFRTQETQYF. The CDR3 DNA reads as TGTGCCAGCAGCGCAGGCGTGTTCAGGACTCAAGAGACCCAGTACTTC.

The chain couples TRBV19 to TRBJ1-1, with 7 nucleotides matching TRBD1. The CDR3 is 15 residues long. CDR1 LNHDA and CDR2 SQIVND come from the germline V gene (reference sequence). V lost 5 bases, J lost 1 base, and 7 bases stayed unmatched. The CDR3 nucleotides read TGTGCCAGTAGTTCCCGACAGGGATGGAACACTGAAGCTTTCTTT. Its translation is CASSSRQGWNTEAFF.